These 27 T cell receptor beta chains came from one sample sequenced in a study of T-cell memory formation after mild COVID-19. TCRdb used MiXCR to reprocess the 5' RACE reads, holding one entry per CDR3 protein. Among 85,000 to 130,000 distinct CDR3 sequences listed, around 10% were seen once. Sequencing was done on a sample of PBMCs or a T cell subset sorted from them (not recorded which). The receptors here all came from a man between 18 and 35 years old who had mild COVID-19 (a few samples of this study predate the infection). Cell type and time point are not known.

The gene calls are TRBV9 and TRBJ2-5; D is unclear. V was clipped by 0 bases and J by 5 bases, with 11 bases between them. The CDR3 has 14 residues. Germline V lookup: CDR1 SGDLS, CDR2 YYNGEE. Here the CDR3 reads CASSVAGAGETQYF. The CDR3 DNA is TGTGCCAGCAGCGTAGCTGGAGCCGGGGAGACCCAGTACTTC.

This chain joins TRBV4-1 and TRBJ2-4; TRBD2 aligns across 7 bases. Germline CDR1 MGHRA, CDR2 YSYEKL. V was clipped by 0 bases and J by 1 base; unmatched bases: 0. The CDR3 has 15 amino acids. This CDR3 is CASSQELAAKNIQYF. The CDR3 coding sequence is TGCGCCAGCAGCCAAGAACTAGCGGCCAAAAACATTCAGTACTTC.

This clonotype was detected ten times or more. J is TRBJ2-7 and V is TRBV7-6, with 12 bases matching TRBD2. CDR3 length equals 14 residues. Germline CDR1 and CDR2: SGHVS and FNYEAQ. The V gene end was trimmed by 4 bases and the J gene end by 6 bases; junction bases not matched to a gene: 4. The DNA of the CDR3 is TGTGCCAGCAGCTCAGCGGGACTAGCGGGCGAGCAGTACTTC. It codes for CASSSAGLAGEQYF.

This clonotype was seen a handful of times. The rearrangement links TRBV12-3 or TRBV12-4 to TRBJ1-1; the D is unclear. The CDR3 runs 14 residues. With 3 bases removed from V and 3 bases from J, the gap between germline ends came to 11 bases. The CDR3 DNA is TGTGCCAGCAGTTTTGTGGGCGCGGACACTGAAGCTTTCTTT. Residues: CASSFVGADTEAFF.

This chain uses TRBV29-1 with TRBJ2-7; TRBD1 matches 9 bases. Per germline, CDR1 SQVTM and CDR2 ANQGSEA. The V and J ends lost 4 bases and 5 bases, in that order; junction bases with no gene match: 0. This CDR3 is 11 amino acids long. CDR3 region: CSVGQGDEQYF. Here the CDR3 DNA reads TGCAGCGTTGGACAGGGGGACGAGCAGTACTTC.

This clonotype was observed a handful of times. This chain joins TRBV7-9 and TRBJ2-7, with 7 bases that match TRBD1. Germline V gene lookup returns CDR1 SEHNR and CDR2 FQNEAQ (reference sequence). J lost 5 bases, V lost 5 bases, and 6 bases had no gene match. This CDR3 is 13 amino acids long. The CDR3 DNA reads TGTGCCAGCAGCCCAGTCGACAGGGACGAGCAGTACTTC. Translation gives CASSPVDRDEQYF.

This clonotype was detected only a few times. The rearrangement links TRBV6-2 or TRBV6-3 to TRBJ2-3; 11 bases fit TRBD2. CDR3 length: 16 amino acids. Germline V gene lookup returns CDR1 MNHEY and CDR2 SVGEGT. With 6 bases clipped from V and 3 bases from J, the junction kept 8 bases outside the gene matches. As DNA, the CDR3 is TGTGCCAGCAGCCCGACTAGCGGGGATGGGACAGATACGCAGTATTTT. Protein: CASSPTSGDGTDTQYF.

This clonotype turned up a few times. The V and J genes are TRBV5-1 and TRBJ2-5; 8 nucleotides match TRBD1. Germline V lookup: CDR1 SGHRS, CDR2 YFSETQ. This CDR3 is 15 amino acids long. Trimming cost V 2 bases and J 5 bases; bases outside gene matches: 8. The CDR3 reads CASSLIDRGGETQYF. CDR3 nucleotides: TGCGCCAGCAGCTTAATCGACAGGGGTGGGGAGACCCAGTACTTC.

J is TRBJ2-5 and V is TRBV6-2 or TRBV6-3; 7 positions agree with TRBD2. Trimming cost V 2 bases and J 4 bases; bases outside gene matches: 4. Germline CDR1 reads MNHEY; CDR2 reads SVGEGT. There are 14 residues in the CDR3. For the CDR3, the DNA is TGTGCCAGCAGTTACGAGGGAGGGGTAGAGACCCAGTACTTC. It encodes CASSYEGGVETQYF.

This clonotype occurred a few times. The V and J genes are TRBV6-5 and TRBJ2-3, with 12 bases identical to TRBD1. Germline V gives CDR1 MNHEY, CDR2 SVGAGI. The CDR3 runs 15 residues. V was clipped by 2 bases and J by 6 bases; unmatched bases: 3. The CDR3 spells CASSYGTGGADTQYF. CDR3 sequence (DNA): TGTGCCAGCAGTTACGGGACAGGGGGCGCGGATACGCAGTATTTT.

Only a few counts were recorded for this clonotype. The CDR3 bases are TGCGCCAGCAGCCCCCGGGGGGCTTCTTGGGATGAGCAGTTCTTC. Its protein product is CASSPRGASWDEQFF. The chain employs TRBV4-3 and TRBJ2-1; TRBD2 is a possible D gene (7 bases). The germline CDR1 and CDR2 sequences are LGHNA and YSLEER. Trimming left V 4 bases short and J 8 bases short, with 18 bases between. This CDR3 contains 15 residues.

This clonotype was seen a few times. DNA of the CDR3: TGTGCCAGCAGCGCCGGGGGCGCTGAAGCTTTCTTT. Translation: CASSAGGAEAFF. The rearrangement links TRBV9 to TRBJ1-1; D may be TRBD1 (6 bases). Per the germline V gene, CDR1 is SGDLS and CDR2 is YYNGEE. Trimming took off 3 bases at V and 6 bases at J, with 9 bases between the two ends. This CDR3 spans 12 amino acids.

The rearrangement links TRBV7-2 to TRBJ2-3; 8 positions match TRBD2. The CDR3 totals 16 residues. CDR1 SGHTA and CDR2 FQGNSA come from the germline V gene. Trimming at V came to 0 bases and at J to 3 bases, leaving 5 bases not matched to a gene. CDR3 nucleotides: TGTGCCAGCAGCTTAGCGCGGCTAGCGGGTACAGATACGCAGTATTTT. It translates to CASSLARLAGTDTQYF.

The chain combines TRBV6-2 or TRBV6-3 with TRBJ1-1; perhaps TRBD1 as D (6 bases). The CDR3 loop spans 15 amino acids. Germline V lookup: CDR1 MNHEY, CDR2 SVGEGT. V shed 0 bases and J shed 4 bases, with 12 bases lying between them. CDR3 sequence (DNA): TGTGCCAGCAGTTACTCAGGGGGTTCAACCACTGAAGCTTTCTTT. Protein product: CASSYSGGSTTEAFF.

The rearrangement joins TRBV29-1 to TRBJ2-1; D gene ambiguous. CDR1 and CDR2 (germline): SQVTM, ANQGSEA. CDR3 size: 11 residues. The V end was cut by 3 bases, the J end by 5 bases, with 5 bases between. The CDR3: CSVEENNEQFF. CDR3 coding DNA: TGCAGCGTTGAGGAAAACAATGAGCAGTTCTTC.

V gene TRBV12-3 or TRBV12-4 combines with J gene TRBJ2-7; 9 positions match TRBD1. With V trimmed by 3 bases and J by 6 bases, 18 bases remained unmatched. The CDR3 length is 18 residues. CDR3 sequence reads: CASSFEDRGPQARCEQYF. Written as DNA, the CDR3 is TGTGCCAGCAGTTTTGAGGACAGGGGTCCCCAGGCTCGATGCGAGCAGTACTTC.

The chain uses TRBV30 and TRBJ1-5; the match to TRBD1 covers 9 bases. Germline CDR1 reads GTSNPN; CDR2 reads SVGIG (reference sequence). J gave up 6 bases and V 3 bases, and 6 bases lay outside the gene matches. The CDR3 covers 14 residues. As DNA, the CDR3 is TGTGCCTGGAGCTTTAAGACAGGGGGTCAGCCCCAGCATTTT. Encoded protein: CAWSFKTGGQPQHF.

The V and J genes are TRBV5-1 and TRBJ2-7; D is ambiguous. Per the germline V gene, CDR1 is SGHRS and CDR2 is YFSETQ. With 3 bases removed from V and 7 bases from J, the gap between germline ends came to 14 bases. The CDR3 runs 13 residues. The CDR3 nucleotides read TGCGCCAGCAGCTCACTCCCCCTGCGGGAGCAGTACTTC. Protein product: CASSSLPLREQYF. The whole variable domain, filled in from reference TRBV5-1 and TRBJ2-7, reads KAGVTQTPRYLIKTRGQQVTLSCSPISGHRSVSWYQQTPGQGLQFLFEYFSETQRNKGNFPGRFSGRQFSNSRSEMNVSTLELGDSALYLCASSSLPLREQYFGPGTRLTVT.

CDR3 nucleotides: TGTGCCACCAGCAGAGGGACCGGGTCCTACGAGCAGTACGTC. Translating it yields CATSRGTGSYEQYV. The chain has TRBV15 and TRBJ2-7; the D is unclear. Germline V gene sequence: CDR1 LNHNV, CDR2 YYDKDF (reference sequence). This CDR3 has 14 amino acids. V shed 1 base and J shed 1 base, with 8 bases lying between them.

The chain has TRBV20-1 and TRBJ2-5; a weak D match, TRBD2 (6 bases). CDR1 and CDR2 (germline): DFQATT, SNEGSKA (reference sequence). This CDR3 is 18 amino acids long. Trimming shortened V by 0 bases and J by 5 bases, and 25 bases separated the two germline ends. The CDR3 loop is CSARDYPPHAGPGETQYF. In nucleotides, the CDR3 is TGCAGTGCTAGAGATTATCCCCCCCATGCGGGGCCCGGGGAGACCCAGTACTTC.

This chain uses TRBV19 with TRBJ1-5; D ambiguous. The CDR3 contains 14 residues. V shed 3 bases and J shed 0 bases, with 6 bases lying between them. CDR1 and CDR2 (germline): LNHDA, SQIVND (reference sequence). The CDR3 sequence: CASSILDSNQPQHF. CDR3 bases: TGTGCCAGTAGTATCCTAGATAGCAATCAGCCCCAGCATTTT.

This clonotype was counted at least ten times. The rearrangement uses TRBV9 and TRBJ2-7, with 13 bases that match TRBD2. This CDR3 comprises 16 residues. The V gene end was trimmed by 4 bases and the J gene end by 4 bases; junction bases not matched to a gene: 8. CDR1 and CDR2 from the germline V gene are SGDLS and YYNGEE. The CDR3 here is CASSPDRGLAGYEQYF. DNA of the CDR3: TGTGCCAGCAGCCCCGATAGGGGACTAGCGGGGTACGAGCAGTACTTC.

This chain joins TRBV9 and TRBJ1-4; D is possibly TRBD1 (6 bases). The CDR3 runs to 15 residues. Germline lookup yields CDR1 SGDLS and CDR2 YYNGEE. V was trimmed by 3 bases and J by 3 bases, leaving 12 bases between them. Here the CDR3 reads CASSDGGASNEKLFF. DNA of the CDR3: TGTGCCAGCAGCGATGGGGGGGCCTCTAATGAAAAACTGTTTTTT.

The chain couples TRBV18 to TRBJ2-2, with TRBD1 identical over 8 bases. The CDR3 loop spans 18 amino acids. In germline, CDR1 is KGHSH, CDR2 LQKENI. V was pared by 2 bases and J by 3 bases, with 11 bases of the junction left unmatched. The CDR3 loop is CASSPSTGARKDTGELFF. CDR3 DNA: TGTGCCAGCTCACCATCGACAGGGGCCAGAAAGGACACCGGGGAGCTGTTTTTT.

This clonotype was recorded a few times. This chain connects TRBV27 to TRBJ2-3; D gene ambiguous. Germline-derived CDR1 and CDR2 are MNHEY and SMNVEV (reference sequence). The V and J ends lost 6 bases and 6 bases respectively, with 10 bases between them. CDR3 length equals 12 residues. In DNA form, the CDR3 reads TGTGCCAGCAGCCTCCCAGCGGATACGCAGTATTTT. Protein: CASSLPADTQYF.

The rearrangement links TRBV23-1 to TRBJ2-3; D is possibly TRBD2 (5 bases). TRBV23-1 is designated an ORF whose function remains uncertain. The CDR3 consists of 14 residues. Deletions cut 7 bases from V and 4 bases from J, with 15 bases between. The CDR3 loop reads CASKNVEGPDTQYF. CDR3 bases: TGCGCCAGCAAGAATGTAGAGGGCCCAGATACGCAGTATTTT.

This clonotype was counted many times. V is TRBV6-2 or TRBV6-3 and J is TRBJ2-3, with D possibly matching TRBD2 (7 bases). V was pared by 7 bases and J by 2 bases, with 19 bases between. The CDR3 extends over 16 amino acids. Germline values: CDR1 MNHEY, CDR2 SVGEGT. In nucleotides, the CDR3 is TGTGCCAGCATTGAAGATGGCGGGGGCCCCACAGATACGCAGTATTTT. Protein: CASIEDGGGPTDTQYF.